The 27 T cell receptor beta chains reported below all come from one sample, sequenced in a study of cytomegalovirus exposure and HLA in healthy donors. Using immunoSEQ multiplex PCR, the repertoire was profiled, and TCRdb retains in-frame clones only, with some absent. The table shows more than 150,000 clones, with 85% to 90% occurring only once. What was sequenced was PBMCs. The receptors come from a man between 18 and 35 years old in good health and CMV-seronegative.

The CDR3 is CASSQARGPSEQYV. The DNA for the CDR3 is TGTGCCAGCAGCCAGGCCCGAGGCCCGTCCGAGCAGTACGTC. V usage is TRBV16 and J usage is TRBJ2-7, with D uncertain. The CDR3 is made up of 14 amino acids. V was pared by 3 bases and J by 6 bases, with 15 bases between. Germline CDR1 reads KGHSY; CDR2 reads FQNENV.

V gene TRBV6-1 combines with J gene TRBJ1-5, with D unresolved. From germline, CDR1 is MNHNS and CDR2 SASEGT. The CDR3 length is 14 residues. Trimming took off 2 bases at V and 0 bases at J, with 5 bases between the two ends. CDR3 sequence reads: CASSEQYSNQPQHF. DNA for the CDR3: TGTGCCAGCAGTGAACAGTATAGCAATCAGCCCCAGCATTTT.

For the CDR3, the DNA is TGCGCCAGCAGCCAAGGGCCCCAGGGGAGAATTGGTTCACCCCTCCACTTT. Its translation: CASSQGPQGRIGSPLHF. The chain recombines TRBV4-1 with TRBJ1-6; weak D call: TRBD1 (6 bases). V was cut by 1 base and J by 9 bases, with 19 bases left in between. This CDR3 contains 17 residues. CDR1 is MGHRA and CDR2 is YSYEKL in the germline V gene.

The chain combines TRBV7-8 with TRBJ1-2; unclear D gene. The CDR3 is 15 amino acids. V gave up 7 bases and J gave up 4 bases, with 19 bases separating them. Germline values: CDR1 SGHVS, CDR2 FQNEAQ. The DNA for the CDR3 is TGTGCCAGCACTACGGGAGCCCACACCAGCTATGGCTACACCTTC. Encoded protein: CASTTGAHTSYGYTF.

This clone was seen a single time. The rearrangement joins TRBV28 to TRBJ1-2; TRBD1 is a possible D gene (5 bases). The CDR3 sequence is 12 residues long. V lost 3 bases to trimming and J lost 8 bases, with 10 bases between them. Per the germline V gene, CDR1 is MDHEN and CDR2 is SYDVKM. The CDR3 region is CASSLATDGYTF. CDR3 bases: TGTGCCAGCAGTTTGGCGACAGACGGCTACACCTTC.

The V call is TRBV28, the J call TRBJ2-7; possible D gene TRBD1, 6 bases. Germline V lookup: CDR1 MDHEN, CDR2 SYDVKM. CDR3 size: 9 residues. Trimming took 8 bases from V and 12 from J, leaving 11 bases between them. For the CDR3, the DNA is TGTGCCAGCGGACAGTTGGGGTACTTC. Its translation is CASGQLGYF.

The gene calls are TRBV6-1 and TRBJ2-5; possible D gene TRBD2, 5 bases. Germline loops: CDR1 MNHNS, CDR2 SASEGT. The CDR3 is made up of 12 amino acids. Between the trimmed V and J ends, which lost 10 bases and 4 bases, there was a span of 13 bases. The CDR3, as DNA: TGTGCCATCCTAACCGGAGGAGAGACCCAGTACTTC. Encoded protein: CAILTGGETQYF.

This chain links TRBV27 with TRBJ2-2, with 8 bases lining up with TRBD2. V shed 7 bases, J shed 5 bases, and the junction held 15 bases outside the gene matches. Germline lookup yields CDR1 MNHEY and CDR2 SMNVEV (reference sequence). CDR3 length equals 17 residues. DNA for the CDR3: TGTGCCAGCACTCCCTTCACACGGGAGGGAAAGACCGGGGAGCTGTTTTTT. Translating it yields CASTPFTREGKTGELFF.

V and J are TRBV2 and TRBJ1-3; TRBD1 is a possible D gene (5 bases). CDR3 length: 14 amino acids. Trimming removed 7 bases at V and 0 bases at J, with 10 bases between. Germline CDR1 and CDR2: SNHLY and FYNNEI. The CDR3 spells CASIAGNSGNTIYF. The CDR3 coding sequence is TGTGCCAGCATCGCAGGGAACTCTGGAAACACCATATATTTT.

The J gene is TRBJ1-1, the V gene TRBV5-1; tentative D call: TRBD1 (6 bases). Germline CDR1 SGHRS, CDR2 YFSETQ. The CDR3 length is 15 residues. Deletions cut 5 bases from V and 4 bases from J, with 18 bases between. CDR3 in amino acids: CASSNTGTPGTEAFF. The CDR3 DNA reads TGCGCCAGCAGTAACACAGGGACCCCGGGCACTGAAGCTTTCTTT.

This chain links TRBV6-6 with TRBJ2-7; 10 bases fit TRBD2. J lost 9 bases, V lost 6 bases, and 14 bases had no gene match. This CDR3 is 15 amino acids long. Germline CDR1 and CDR2: MNHNY and SVGAGI (reference sequence). The CDR3 sequence: CASSLGGEREGVQYF. CDR3 coding DNA: TGTGCCAGCAGCTTGGGCGGGGAGCGGGAGGGGGTGCAGTACTTC.

The CDR3 bases are TGTGCCAGCAGTTACGCAGGGATGGGAGAGACCCAGTACTTC. Protein product: CASSYAGMGETQYF. This sequence joins TRBV6-6 and TRBJ2-5, with D maybe TRBD1 (5 bases). V was pared by 2 bases and J by 4 bases, with 11 bases between. There are 14 residues in the CDR3. The germline gives CDR1 MNHNY, CDR2 SVGAGI (reference sequence).

This chain links TRBV7-6 with TRBJ2-1; 10 positions agree with TRBD2. The CDR3 has 16 amino acids. Germline V gene lookup returns CDR1 SGHVS and CDR2 FNYEAQ. Losses at the gene ends were 4 bases for V and 4 bases for J; bases not matched to a gene: 7. CDR3 sequence (DNA): TGTGCCAGCAGCTCCGGGGGAGCGGGAGGGTACAATGAGCAGTTCTTC. Its protein is CASSSGGAGGYNEQFF.

The CDR3 DNA is TGCGCCAGCAGCTTGTTCCCAGACAATCAGCCCCAGCATTTT. The encoded protein is CASSLFPDNQPQHF. This chain joins TRBV5-1 and TRBJ1-5; D is unclear. This CDR3 comprises 14 residues. Deletions cut 1 base from V and 3 bases from J, with 8 bases between. The germline gives CDR1 SGHRS, CDR2 YFSETQ.

The chain combines TRBV25-1 with TRBJ1-1, with D perhaps matching TRBD1 (6 bases). Trimming left V 7 bases short and J 4 bases short, with 19 bases between. Germline V gene data show CDR1 as MGHDK and CDR2 as SYGVNS. The CDR3 consists of 15 residues. CDR3: CASTSLGGAGTEAFF. The CDR3 bases are TGTGCCAGCACCTCTCTCGGGGGGGCTGGCACTGAAGCTTTCTTT.

This clone was observed a single time. V and J are TRBV7-6 and TRBJ2-7; 10 nucleotides align to TRBD1. Unmatched junction bases numbered 6, after V lost 7 bases and J lost 0 bases. This CDR3 is built from 15 residues. Germline V lookup: CDR1 SGHVS, CDR2 FNYEAQ. The CDR3 reads CASTRGTGDSYEQYV. In DNA form, the CDR3 reads TGTGCCAGCACCCGGGGGACAGGGGACTCCTACGAGCAGTACGTC.

The V and J genes are TRBV9 and TRBJ2-7, with 7 bases matching TRBD2. V shed 0 bases, J shed 2 bases, and the junction held 8 bases outside the gene matches. CDR1 is SGDLS, CDR2 YYNGEE, per germline. The CDR3 consists of 16 residues. CDR3: CASSVEWAGAPYEQYF. The CDR3 coding sequence is TGTGCCAGCAGCGTAGAATGGGCGGGAGCCCCCTACGAGCAGTACTTC.

The chain recombines TRBV28 with TRBJ1-5; 9 bases are a match to TRBD1. The germline gives CDR1 MDHEN, CDR2 SYDVKM. Trimming removed 6 bases from V and 5 bases from J; junction bases left unmatched: 5. This CDR3 region has 14 residues. CDR3 sequence: CASSKDRGDQPQHF. As DNA, the CDR3 is TGTGCCAGCAGCAAGGACAGGGGTGATCAGCCCCAGCATTTT. Variable domain in full (rest from reference TRBV28 and TRBJ1-5): DVKVTQSSRYLVKRTGEKVFLECVQDMDHENMFWYRQDPGLGLRLIYFSYDVKMKEKGDIPEGYSVSREKKERFSLILESASTNQTSMYLCASSKDRGDQPQHFGDGTRLSIL.

V usage is TRBV6-5 and J usage is TRBJ1-1, with a weak D call TRBD1 (5 bases). V gave up 2 bases and J gave up 1 base, with 14 bases separating them. Germline CDR1 MNHEY, CDR2 SVGAGI. The CDR3 runs 16 residues. The CDR3 is CASSYPSLGGNTEAFF. As DNA, the CDR3 is TGTGCCAGCAGTTACCCTAGCCTCGGGGGGAACACTGAAGCTTTCTTT.

This clone was seen just once. This sequence joins TRBV28 and TRBJ2-1; 9 nucleotides match TRBD1. The CDR3 runs 18 residues. Looked up from germline, CDR1 is MDHEN and CDR2 is SYDVKM. Trimming took 4 bases from V and 3 from J; bases not matched to a gene: 13. The CDR3 bases are TGTGCCAGCAGTTCCCCCTTTATACAGGGGGCCGTCTACAATGAGCAGTTCTTC. Translating gives CASSSPFIQGAVYNEQFF.

The chain couples TRBV7-9 to TRBJ2-3; 14 nucleotides agree with TRBD2. CDR1 is SEHNR, CDR2 FQNEAQ, per germline (reference sequence). This CDR3 is built from 13 residues. Losses at the gene ends were 11 bases for V and 5 bases for J; bases not matched to a gene: 3. The CDR3 sequence is CAGGTSGGDTQYF. CDR3 DNA: TGTGCCGGAGGGACTAGCGGGGGAGATACGCAGTATTTT.

V and J are TRBV7-2 and TRBJ2-5; D ambiguous. The CDR3 contains 14 residues. CDR1 and CDR2 from the germline V gene are SGHTA and FQGNSA. The V gene lost 1 base and the J gene lost 2 bases, with 8 bases spanning the gap. The DNA for the CDR3 is TGTGCCAGCAGCTTAGAAGTGAGACAAGAGACCCAGTACTTC. Translation gives CASSLEVRQETQYF.

The rearrangement links TRBV6-1 to TRBJ1-1; D might be TRBD1 (6 bases). This CDR3 has 14 amino acids. The germline V gene has CDR1 MNHNS and CDR2 SASEGT. V lost 6 bases to trimming and J lost 2 bases, with 13 bases between them. The CDR3 DNA follows: TGTGCCAGCAGAGCCACAGGGATCAACACTGAAGCTTTCTTT. It is translated as CASRATGINTEAFF.

CDR3 residues: CASSSRDMGYEQYF. The CDR3 DNA follows: TGTGCCAGCAGCTCCCGGGACATGGGATACGAGCAGTACTTC. The V and J genes are TRBV11-3 and TRBJ2-7; D is perhaps TRBD1 (6 bases). This CDR3 region has 14 residues. V was trimmed by 4 bases and J by 4 bases, leaving 14 bases between them. Germline loops: CDR1 SGHNT, CDR2 YENEEA.

J is TRBJ2-5 and V is TRBV19; 7 nucleotides align to TRBD1. The CDR3 totals 15 residues. The J segment lost 4 bases and the V segment lost 3 bases, leaving 8 bases of the junction unmatched. CDR1 LNHDA and CDR2 SQIVND come from the germline V gene (reference sequence). The CDR3 nucleotides read TGTGCCAGTAGTATCGCCAGTAGGGGGCGAGAGACCCAGTACTTC. Translated: CASSIASRGRETQYF. Full variable domain (rest looked up from reference TRBV19 and TRBJ2-5): DGGITQSPKYLFRKEGQNVTLSCEQNLNHDAMYWYRQDPGQGLRLIYYSQIVNDFQKGDIAEGYSVSREKKESFPLTVTSAQKNPTAFYLCASSIASRGRETQYFGPGTRLLVL.

This chain joins TRBV9 and TRBJ2-1; D is perhaps TRBD2 (6 bases). V was pared by 0 bases and J by 2 bases, with 9 bases between. From germline, CDR1 is SGDLS and CDR2 YYNGEE. The CDR3 is made up of 15 amino acids. CDR3 bases: TGTGCCAGCAGCGTAGGGGAGCGGGCCTACAATGAGCAGTTCTTC. It yields the protein CASSVGERAYNEQFF.

This rearrangement joins TRBV7-6 to TRBJ2-6; D is possibly TRBD1 (6 bases). Germline CDR1 and CDR2: SGHVS and FNYEAQ. This CDR3 contains 15 residues. V gave up 1 base and J gave up 3 bases, with 7 bases separating them. The CDR3: CASSLGRGGANVLTF. CDR3 nucleotide sequence: TGTGCCAGCAGCTTAGGCAGGGGTGGGGCCAACGTCCTGACTTTC.